Following are 9 T cell receptor beta chains from one sample sequenced in a study of blood T cell repertoires in COVID-19. Measured with immunoSEQ multiplex PCR; TCRdb has only the in-frame clones, and not every one. Among 65,000 to 70,000 clones listed, 87% were seen once. Sequencing was performed on peripheral blood. These receptors were collected from a woman older than 75 with acute or convalescent COVID-19.

The J gene is TRBJ2-4, the V gene TRBV27; TRBD2 agrees at 10 bases. Trimming took 5 bases from V and 1 from J; bases not matched to a gene: 17. CDR3 length: 20 amino acids. Looked up from germline, CDR1 is MNHEY and CDR2 is SMNVEV (reference sequence). Here the CDR3 reads CASSPKPAGGHKGAKNIQYF. The CDR3 DNA reads as TGTGCCAGCAGTCCCAAACCAGCGGGGGGGCACAAGGGGGCCAAAAACATTCAGTACTTC.

This chain joins TRBV28 and TRBJ2-2; a possible D gene is TRBD2 (6 bases). Germline V lookup: CDR1 MDHEN, CDR2 SYDVKM. With 8 bases removed from V and 2 bases from J, the gap between germline ends came to 12 bases. This CDR3 comprises 14 residues. CDR3 protein: CASFPGGNTGELFF. CDR3 bases: TGTGCCAGCTTTCCCGGGGGTAACACCGGGGAGCTGTTTTTT.

V and J are TRBV28 and TRBJ1-1; D call uncertain. Germline assignment: CDR1 MDHEN and CDR2 SYDVKM. Trimming shortened V by 11 bases and J by 1 base, and 8 bases separated the two germline ends. The CDR3 loop spans 11 amino acids. CDR3 nucleotides: TGTGCCTTGGGAGGGAACACTGAAGCTTTCTTT. Its translation: CALGGNTEAFF.

The V gene is TRBV5-5, the J gene TRBJ1-2; D unresolved. CDR1 and CDR2 (germline): SGHKS, YYEKEE (reference sequence). V was shortened by 4 bases and J by 10 bases, with 17 bases between the two germline ends. This CDR3 is 13 amino acids long. CDR3 loop: CASSPNAIRDYTF. CDR3 bases: TGTGCCAGCAGCCCAAACGCGATACGAGACTACACCTTC.

The chain carries TRBV5-4 and TRBJ2-2, with TRBD1 identical over 8 bases. V trimming: 3 bases; J trimming: 3 bases; junction bases outside the gene matches: 7. This CDR3 comprises 16 residues. Germline CDR1 reads SGHNT; CDR2 reads YYREEE (reference sequence). The CDR3 DNA follows: TGTGCCAGCAGCTCCCGGACAGGGTTGGACACCGGGGAGCTGTTTTTT. Its protein is CASSSRTGLDTGELFF.

The chain links TRBV29-1 to TRBJ1-3; D gene unclear. The germline V gene encodes CDR1 SQVTM and CDR2 ANQGSEA. The length of the CDR3 is 11 residues. Trimming shortened V by 4 bases and J by 4 bases, and 5 bases separated the two germline ends. The CDR3 loop is CSVAEGNTIYF. CDR3 coding DNA: TGCAGCGTTGCGGAGGGAAACACCATATATTTT. Based on the CDR3 plus reference TRBV29-1 and TRBJ1-3, the full variable domain is SAVISQKPSRDICQRGTSLTIQCQVDSQVTMMFWYRQQPGQSLTLIATANQGSEATYESGFVIDKFPISRPNLTFSTLTVSNMSPEDSSIYLCSVAEGNTIYFGEGSWLTVV.

This sequence joins TRBV6-1 and TRBJ2-7; the D is unclear. The V and J ends lost 1 base and 1 base respectively, with 11 bases between them. The CDR3 has 15 amino acids. Germline V gene sequence: CDR1 MNHNS, CDR2 SASEGT. The CDR3 bases are TGTGCCAGCAGTGAAGTGGGCTCCAGGTCCTACGAGCAGTACTTC. This translates into CASSEVGSRSYEQYF.

The chain carries TRBV15 and TRBJ1-5, with 8 bases lining up with TRBD1. The germline CDR1 and CDR2 sequences are LNHNV and YYDKDF (reference sequence). The trim removed 5 bases at V and 2 bases at J, leaving 5 bases unmatched. CDR3 length: 15 residues. The CDR3 region has the DNA TGTGCCACCAGCCTAGACAGGGGAGGCAATCAGCCCCAGCATTTT. This sequence encodes CATSLDRGGNQPQHF.

J is TRBJ2-7 and V is TRBV9; D might be TRBD2 (6 bases). The CDR3 is 13 residues long. Trimming stripped 0 bases from V and 6 bases from J, with 10 bases between. CDR1 is SGDLS and CDR2 is YYNGEE in the germline V gene. CDR3 amino acids: CASSVVRGSEQYF. In DNA form, the CDR3 reads TGTGCCAGCAGCGTAGTTCGGGGGTCCGAGCAGTACTTC.